This T cell receptor (beta chain) stems from a study of molecular identifiers for immune sequencing clone quantification. The CDR3 extends over 16 amino acids. Germline-derived CDR1 and CDR2 are MNHEY and SMNVEV (reference sequence). Libraries of naive CD8 T cells were made from roughly 20,000 to 1,000,000 sorted cells. They used 10%, 30% or 50% RNA. Naive CD8 T cells, phenotype CD8+CD4-CCR7+CD45RA+, were sorted. Details on this clonotype: This may come from a read error, since a much larger clone is one base off.

TCRdb reprocessed the PCR reads with MiXCR, giving one entry per CDR3 protein. The sample shows around 40,000 distinct CDR3 sequences, about 18% of them seen only once. The chain employs TRBV27 and TRBJ2-4, with D possibly being TRBD2 (5 bases). This sequence originates from a human donor in good health. Some libraries in this study had Jurkat cell RNA spiked in. The specimen was naive CD8+ T cells from blood, with Jurkat cell RNA spiked in. Stated subset: FACS-sorted CD8+CD4-CCR7+CD45RA+ naive T cells. DNA for the CDR3: TGTGCCAGCAGCGAGGGCGCAGACACAGCCAAAGACATTCAGTACTTC. It is translated as CASSEGADTAKDIQYF.